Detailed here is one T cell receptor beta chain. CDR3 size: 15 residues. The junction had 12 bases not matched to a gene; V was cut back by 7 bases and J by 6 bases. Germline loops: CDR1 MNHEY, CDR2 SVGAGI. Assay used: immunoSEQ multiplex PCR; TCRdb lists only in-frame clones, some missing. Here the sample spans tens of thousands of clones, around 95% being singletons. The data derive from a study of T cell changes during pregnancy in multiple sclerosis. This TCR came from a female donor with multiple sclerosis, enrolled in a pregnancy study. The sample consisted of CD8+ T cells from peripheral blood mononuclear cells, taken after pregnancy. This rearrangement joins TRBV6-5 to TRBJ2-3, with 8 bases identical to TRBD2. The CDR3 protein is CASTAPTSAGDTQYF. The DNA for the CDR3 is TGTGCCAGCACAGCCCCGACTAGCGCAGGGGATACGCAGTATTTT.